These 23 T cell receptor beta chains originate from one sample sequenced in a study of cytomegalovirus exposure and HLA in healthy donors. The study ran its PCR with 60 Vbeta and 13 Jbeta primers. TCRdb keeps only in-frame clones here, not all; method: immunoSEQ multiplex PCR. The table lists fewer than 350,000 clones, 70% to 90% of them singletons. The material sequenced was PBMCs. The receptors were gathered from a woman between 18 and 29 years old in good health and CMV-seronegative.

This clone was recorded a few times. The V call is TRBV15, the J call TRBJ1-2, with TRBD1 identical over 8 bases. V was pared by 1 base and J by 1 base, with 5 bases of the junction left unmatched. The CDR3 length is 16 residues. In germline, CDR1 is LNHNV, CDR2 YYDKDF (reference sequence). CDR3 sequence: CATSRGADRVNYGYTF. CDR3 in DNA: TGTGCCACCAGCAGAGGGGCGGACAGGGTTAACTATGGCTACACCTTC.

CDR3 DNA: TGCGCCAGCACGCTTACAGGGGGGTATGCCTACAATGAGCAGTTCTTC. This sequence encodes CASTLTGGYAYNEQFF. This chain joins TRBV5-1 and TRBJ2-1; 8 bases fit TRBD1. The germline CDR1 and CDR2 sequences are SGHRS and YFSETQ. The CDR3 runs 16 residues. After removal of 6 bases from V and 2 bases from J, the junction contained 10 bases not matched to a gene. Looking up the rest from reference TRBV5-1 and TRBJ2-1 gives the full variable domain: KAGVTQTPRYLIKTRGQQVTLSCSPISGHRSVSWYQQTPGQGLQFLFEYFSETQRNKGNFPGRFSGRQFSNSRSEMNVSTLELGDSALYLCASTLTGGYAYNEQFFGPGTRLTVL.

J is TRBJ1-6 and V is TRBV4-1; 9 nucleotides line up with TRBD1. The CDR3 is 17 amino acids. Germline loops: CDR1 MGHRA, CDR2 YSYEKL. With V trimmed by 3 bases and J by 7 bases, 10 bases remained unmatched. The CDR3 reads CASSQTNRGRGNSPLHF. CDR3 DNA: TGCGCCAGCAGCCAGACGAACAGGGGGCGAGGCAATTCACCCCTCCACTTT.

The genes are TRBV29-1 and TRBJ1-1; 7 bases agree with TRBD1. V lost 6 bases, J lost 1 base, and 8 bases stayed unmatched. This CDR3 contains 14 residues. The germline V gene encodes CDR1 SQVTM and CDR2 ANQGSEA. For the CDR3, the DNA is TGCAGCGTCGTTAGACAGGGTTCGAACACTGAAGCTTTCTTT. Its translation: CSVVRQGSNTEAFF.

Comment on this clone: A read error may produce the germline difference seen at one junction end. This sample also contains other DNA sequences that code for the same CDR3. This chain links TRBV6-6 with TRBJ2-7, with 8 bases fitting TRBD1. The CDR3 length is 11 residues. Germline assignment: CDR1 MNHNY and CDR2 SVGAGI (reference sequence). CDR3 nucleotide sequence: TGCGCCAGCAGCCTGAGGGACAGGTGCTACTTC. Translated: CASSLRDRCYF.

Concerning this clone: Other DNA sequences in the sample encode the same CDR3. The chain links TRBV7-8 to TRBJ2-7; 10 bases align to TRBD2. The germline V gene has CDR1 SGHVS and CDR2 FQNEAQ. The CDR3 runs to 15 residues. The V segment lost 4 bases and the J segment 4 bases; nucleotides outside the gene matches: 7. CDR3 sequence (DNA): TGTGCCAGCAGCTGGTCTAGCGGGGGATATTACGAGCAGTACTTC. Translation: CASSWSSGGYYEQYF.

Here the CDR3 reads CASTEGFNEKLFF. The DNA of the CDR3 is TGTGCCAGCACCGAGGGATTTAATGAAAAACTGTTTTTT. This chain links TRBV2 with TRBJ1-4; D unclear. The V end lost 7 bases, the J end lost 4 bases, and 10 bases lay between the germline ends. The CDR3 has 13 amino acids. In germline, CDR1 is SNHLY, CDR2 FYNNEI.

The chain links TRBV5-4 to TRBJ2-3; 11 bases are shared with TRBD2. The CDR3 loop spans 16 amino acids. CDR1 and CDR2 from the germline V gene are SGHNT and YYREEE (reference sequence). The V and J ends lost 0 bases and 2 bases, in that order; junction bases with no gene match: 2. The CDR3 nucleotides are TGTGCCAGCAGCTTGGGACTAGCGGGGAACACAGATACGCAGTATTTT. This sequence encodes CASSLGLAGNTDTQYF.

The J gene is TRBJ1-1, the V gene TRBV9; D is uncertain. The V gene lost 4 bases and the J gene lost 3 bases, with 7 bases spanning the gap. The CDR3 sequence is 12 residues long. Germline V gives CDR1 SGDLS, CDR2 YYNGEE. CDR3 DNA: TGTGCCAGCAGCCCGAGCCACACTGAAGCTTTCTTT. This encodes CASSPSHTEAFF.

This clone appeared a single time. The V call is TRBV2, the J call TRBJ2-5; 7 positions agree with TRBD1. This CDR3 comprises 14 residues. V was pared by 2 bases and J by 5 bases, with 5 bases of the junction left unmatched. In germline, CDR1 is SNHLY, CDR2 FYNNEI. CDR3 in amino acids: CASSEKGGRETQYF. The CDR3 DNA reads TGTGCCAGCAGTGAAAAAGGGGGCAGGGAGACCCAGTACTTC.

This clone was seen only once. This rearrangement joins TRBV19 to TRBJ1-6; 7 bases map to TRBD1. Per germline, CDR1 LNHDA and CDR2 SQIVND (reference sequence). CDR3 length: 13 residues. V lost 2 bases to trimming and J lost 14 bases; unmatched junction nucleotides: 6. The CDR3 region has the DNA TGTGCCAGTAGTATAAACAGGGGTGGGGCCCTCCACTTT. Translated: CASSINRGGALHF.

J is TRBJ2-7 and V is TRBV11-2, with D perhaps matching TRBD1 (5 bases). The CDR3 length is 19 residues. V gave up 0 bases and J gave up 0 bases, with 21 bases separating them. Germline V gene sequence: CDR1 SGHAT, CDR2 FQNNGV. CDR3 nucleotides: TGTGCCAGCAGCTTAGAGTACGGCAAGGGGTCCTACAGCTCCTACGAGCAGTACTTC. Its translation: CASSLEYGKGSYSSYEQYF.

This chain joins TRBV5-1 and TRBJ2-1, with D possibly matching TRBD1 (6 bases). V was clipped by 0 bases and J by 3 bases, with 10 bases between them. The germline V gene has CDR1 SGHRS and CDR2 YFSETQ. This CDR3 contains 15 residues. This CDR3 is CASSLDLTGYNEQFF. The CDR3 DNA sequence: TGCGCCAGCAGCTTGGACCTGACAGGCTACAATGAGCAGTTCTTC.

The chain joins TRBV7-9 to TRBJ2-7, with TRBD1 as a possible D gene (6 bases). Germline CDR1 is SEHNR and CDR2 is FQNEAQ (reference sequence). CDR3 length equals 13 residues. The germline V and J ends were trimmed by 5 bases and 6 bases, with 14 bases remaining between them. The CDR3: CASSPTGWPEQYF. The DNA for the CDR3 is TGTGCCAGCAGCCCAACAGGGTGGCCCGAGCAGTACTTC.

This clone was recorded only once. This chain links TRBV29-1 with TRBJ2-7, with 7 bases fitting TRBD2. CDR1 and CDR2 from the germline V gene are SQVTM and ANQGSEA. The V segment lost 6 bases and the J segment 2 bases; nucleotides outside the gene matches: 19. The CDR3 has 17 residues. DNA for the CDR3: TGCAGCGTCCTAGGGCTAAGGGAGGGACGGGTCGCCTACGAGCAGTACTTC. It is translated as CSVLGLREGRVAYEQYF.

For this clone: Additional DNA sequences in this sample encode the identical CDR3. The chain couples TRBV7-8 to TRBJ1-6, with D perhaps TRBD1 (5 bases). With 5 bases removed from V and 1 base from J, the gap between germline ends came to 18 bases. The CDR3 runs to 18 residues. Germline V gene sequence: CDR1 SGHVS, CDR2 FQNEAQ. CDR3 DNA: TGTGCCAGCAGCCGGGGACTGCAAGGAAGGTCCTATAATTCACCCCTCCACTTT. Protein sequence: CASSRGLQGRSYNSPLHF.

The chain recombines TRBV9 with TRBJ1-1; perhaps TRBD1 as D (5 bases). CDR1 and CDR2 from the germline V gene are SGDLS and YYNGEE. This CDR3 has 14 amino acids. V lost 4 bases to trimming and J lost 6 bases, with 16 bases between them. The CDR3 sequence: CASSPSGGAAEAFF. CDR3 DNA sequence: TGTGCCAGCAGCCCTAGTGGAGGGGCAGCTGAAGCTTTCTTT.

The chain couples TRBV14 to TRBJ2-7; weak D call: TRBD1 (7 bases). V was pared by 5 bases and J by 1 base, with 18 bases between. The CDR3 sequence is 16 residues long. Germline V CDR1 and CDR2: SGHDN, FVKESK. CDR3: CASSMPPQGGSYEQYF. The CDR3 bases are TGTGCCAGCAGCATGCCCCCGCAGGGGGGATCCTACGAGCAGTACTTC.

This sequence joins TRBV6-6 and TRBJ2-7; 7 bases are a match to TRBD1. Trimming removed 5 bases from V and 2 bases from J; junction bases left unmatched: 6. The germline CDR1 and CDR2 sequences are MNHNY and SVGAGI (reference sequence). The CDR3 consists of 14 residues. The CDR3: CASSATTGPYEQYF. CDR3 coding DNA: TGTGCCAGCAGTGCAACGACAGGGCCCTACGAGCAGTACTTC.

The genes are TRBV7-3 and TRBJ2-5, with D possibly being TRBD1 (6 bases). The last part of the DNA fits TRBJ2-7 better; the J call may be wrong. The CDR3 loop spans 12 amino acids. The V gene's germline CDR1 is SGHTA and CDR2 FQGTGA. For the CDR3, the DNA is TGTGCCAGCAGCTTAACAGGGGGCGAGCAGTACTTC. Translating gives CASSLTGGEQYF.

V gene TRBV10-1 combines with J gene TRBJ1-1; TRBD1 aligns across 7 bases. Germline lookup yields CDR1 WNHNN and CDR2 SYGVQD (reference sequence). Losses at the gene ends were 5 bases for V and 10 bases for J; bases not matched to a gene: 7. This CDR3 has 12 amino acids. As DNA, the CDR3 is TGCGCCAGCAGTCGGACAGGAGGAATAGCTTTCTTT. Its protein is CASSRTGGIAFF.

V usage is TRBV30 and J usage is TRBJ1-2, with 8 bases aligning to TRBD1. Germline assignment: CDR1 GTSNPN and CDR2 SVGIG (reference sequence). The V and J ends lost 2 bases and 5 bases, in that order; junction bases with no gene match: 1. CDR3 length: 12 amino acids. This CDR3 is CAWSTGGYGYTF. CDR3 coding DNA: TGTGCCTGGAGTACAGGGGGATATGGCTACACCTTC.

CDR3 DNA: TGTGCCAGCAGCTCCCAGGGGACTAACTATGGCTACACCTTC. Its translation: CASSSQGTNYGYTF. The rearrangement links TRBV11-2 to TRBJ1-2; D perhaps matches TRBD1 (6 bases). The germline CDR1 and CDR2 sequences are SGHAT and FQNNGV. This CDR3 spans 14 amino acids. V lost 4 bases to trimming and J lost 0 bases, with 9 bases between them.